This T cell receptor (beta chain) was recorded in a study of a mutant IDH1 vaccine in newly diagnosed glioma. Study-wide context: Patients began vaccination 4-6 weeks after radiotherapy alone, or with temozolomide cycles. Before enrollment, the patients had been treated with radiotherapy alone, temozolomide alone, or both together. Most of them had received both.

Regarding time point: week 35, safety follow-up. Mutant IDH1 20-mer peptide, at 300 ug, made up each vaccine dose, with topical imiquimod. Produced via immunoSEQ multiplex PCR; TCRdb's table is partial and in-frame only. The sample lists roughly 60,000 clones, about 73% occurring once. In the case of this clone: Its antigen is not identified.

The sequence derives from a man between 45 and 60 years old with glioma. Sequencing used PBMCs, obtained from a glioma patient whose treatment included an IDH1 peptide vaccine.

CDR3 protein: CASSATPWQPQHF. CDR3 DNA sequence: TGTGCCAGTAGTGCTACTCCCTGGCAGCCCCAGCATTTT. J is TRBJ1-5 and V is TRBV19; D is ambiguous. The germline CDR1 and CDR2 sequences are LNHDA and SQIVND (reference sequence). With 5 bases removed from V and 7 bases from J, the gap between germline ends came to 12 bases. The CDR3 sequence is 13 residues long.